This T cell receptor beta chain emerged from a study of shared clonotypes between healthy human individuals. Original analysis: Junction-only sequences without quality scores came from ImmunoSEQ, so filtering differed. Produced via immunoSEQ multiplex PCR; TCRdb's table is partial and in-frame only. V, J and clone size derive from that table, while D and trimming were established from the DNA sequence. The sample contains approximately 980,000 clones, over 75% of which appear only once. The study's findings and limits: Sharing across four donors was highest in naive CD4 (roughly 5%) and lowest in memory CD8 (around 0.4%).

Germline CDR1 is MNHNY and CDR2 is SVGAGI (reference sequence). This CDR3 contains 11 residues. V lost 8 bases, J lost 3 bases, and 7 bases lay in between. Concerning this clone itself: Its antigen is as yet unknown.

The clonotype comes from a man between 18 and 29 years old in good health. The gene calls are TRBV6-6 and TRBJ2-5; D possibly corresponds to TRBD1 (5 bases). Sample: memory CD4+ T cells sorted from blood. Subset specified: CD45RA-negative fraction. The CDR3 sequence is CASGQEETQYF. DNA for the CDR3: TGTGCCAGCGGACAAGAAGAGACCCAGTACTTC.